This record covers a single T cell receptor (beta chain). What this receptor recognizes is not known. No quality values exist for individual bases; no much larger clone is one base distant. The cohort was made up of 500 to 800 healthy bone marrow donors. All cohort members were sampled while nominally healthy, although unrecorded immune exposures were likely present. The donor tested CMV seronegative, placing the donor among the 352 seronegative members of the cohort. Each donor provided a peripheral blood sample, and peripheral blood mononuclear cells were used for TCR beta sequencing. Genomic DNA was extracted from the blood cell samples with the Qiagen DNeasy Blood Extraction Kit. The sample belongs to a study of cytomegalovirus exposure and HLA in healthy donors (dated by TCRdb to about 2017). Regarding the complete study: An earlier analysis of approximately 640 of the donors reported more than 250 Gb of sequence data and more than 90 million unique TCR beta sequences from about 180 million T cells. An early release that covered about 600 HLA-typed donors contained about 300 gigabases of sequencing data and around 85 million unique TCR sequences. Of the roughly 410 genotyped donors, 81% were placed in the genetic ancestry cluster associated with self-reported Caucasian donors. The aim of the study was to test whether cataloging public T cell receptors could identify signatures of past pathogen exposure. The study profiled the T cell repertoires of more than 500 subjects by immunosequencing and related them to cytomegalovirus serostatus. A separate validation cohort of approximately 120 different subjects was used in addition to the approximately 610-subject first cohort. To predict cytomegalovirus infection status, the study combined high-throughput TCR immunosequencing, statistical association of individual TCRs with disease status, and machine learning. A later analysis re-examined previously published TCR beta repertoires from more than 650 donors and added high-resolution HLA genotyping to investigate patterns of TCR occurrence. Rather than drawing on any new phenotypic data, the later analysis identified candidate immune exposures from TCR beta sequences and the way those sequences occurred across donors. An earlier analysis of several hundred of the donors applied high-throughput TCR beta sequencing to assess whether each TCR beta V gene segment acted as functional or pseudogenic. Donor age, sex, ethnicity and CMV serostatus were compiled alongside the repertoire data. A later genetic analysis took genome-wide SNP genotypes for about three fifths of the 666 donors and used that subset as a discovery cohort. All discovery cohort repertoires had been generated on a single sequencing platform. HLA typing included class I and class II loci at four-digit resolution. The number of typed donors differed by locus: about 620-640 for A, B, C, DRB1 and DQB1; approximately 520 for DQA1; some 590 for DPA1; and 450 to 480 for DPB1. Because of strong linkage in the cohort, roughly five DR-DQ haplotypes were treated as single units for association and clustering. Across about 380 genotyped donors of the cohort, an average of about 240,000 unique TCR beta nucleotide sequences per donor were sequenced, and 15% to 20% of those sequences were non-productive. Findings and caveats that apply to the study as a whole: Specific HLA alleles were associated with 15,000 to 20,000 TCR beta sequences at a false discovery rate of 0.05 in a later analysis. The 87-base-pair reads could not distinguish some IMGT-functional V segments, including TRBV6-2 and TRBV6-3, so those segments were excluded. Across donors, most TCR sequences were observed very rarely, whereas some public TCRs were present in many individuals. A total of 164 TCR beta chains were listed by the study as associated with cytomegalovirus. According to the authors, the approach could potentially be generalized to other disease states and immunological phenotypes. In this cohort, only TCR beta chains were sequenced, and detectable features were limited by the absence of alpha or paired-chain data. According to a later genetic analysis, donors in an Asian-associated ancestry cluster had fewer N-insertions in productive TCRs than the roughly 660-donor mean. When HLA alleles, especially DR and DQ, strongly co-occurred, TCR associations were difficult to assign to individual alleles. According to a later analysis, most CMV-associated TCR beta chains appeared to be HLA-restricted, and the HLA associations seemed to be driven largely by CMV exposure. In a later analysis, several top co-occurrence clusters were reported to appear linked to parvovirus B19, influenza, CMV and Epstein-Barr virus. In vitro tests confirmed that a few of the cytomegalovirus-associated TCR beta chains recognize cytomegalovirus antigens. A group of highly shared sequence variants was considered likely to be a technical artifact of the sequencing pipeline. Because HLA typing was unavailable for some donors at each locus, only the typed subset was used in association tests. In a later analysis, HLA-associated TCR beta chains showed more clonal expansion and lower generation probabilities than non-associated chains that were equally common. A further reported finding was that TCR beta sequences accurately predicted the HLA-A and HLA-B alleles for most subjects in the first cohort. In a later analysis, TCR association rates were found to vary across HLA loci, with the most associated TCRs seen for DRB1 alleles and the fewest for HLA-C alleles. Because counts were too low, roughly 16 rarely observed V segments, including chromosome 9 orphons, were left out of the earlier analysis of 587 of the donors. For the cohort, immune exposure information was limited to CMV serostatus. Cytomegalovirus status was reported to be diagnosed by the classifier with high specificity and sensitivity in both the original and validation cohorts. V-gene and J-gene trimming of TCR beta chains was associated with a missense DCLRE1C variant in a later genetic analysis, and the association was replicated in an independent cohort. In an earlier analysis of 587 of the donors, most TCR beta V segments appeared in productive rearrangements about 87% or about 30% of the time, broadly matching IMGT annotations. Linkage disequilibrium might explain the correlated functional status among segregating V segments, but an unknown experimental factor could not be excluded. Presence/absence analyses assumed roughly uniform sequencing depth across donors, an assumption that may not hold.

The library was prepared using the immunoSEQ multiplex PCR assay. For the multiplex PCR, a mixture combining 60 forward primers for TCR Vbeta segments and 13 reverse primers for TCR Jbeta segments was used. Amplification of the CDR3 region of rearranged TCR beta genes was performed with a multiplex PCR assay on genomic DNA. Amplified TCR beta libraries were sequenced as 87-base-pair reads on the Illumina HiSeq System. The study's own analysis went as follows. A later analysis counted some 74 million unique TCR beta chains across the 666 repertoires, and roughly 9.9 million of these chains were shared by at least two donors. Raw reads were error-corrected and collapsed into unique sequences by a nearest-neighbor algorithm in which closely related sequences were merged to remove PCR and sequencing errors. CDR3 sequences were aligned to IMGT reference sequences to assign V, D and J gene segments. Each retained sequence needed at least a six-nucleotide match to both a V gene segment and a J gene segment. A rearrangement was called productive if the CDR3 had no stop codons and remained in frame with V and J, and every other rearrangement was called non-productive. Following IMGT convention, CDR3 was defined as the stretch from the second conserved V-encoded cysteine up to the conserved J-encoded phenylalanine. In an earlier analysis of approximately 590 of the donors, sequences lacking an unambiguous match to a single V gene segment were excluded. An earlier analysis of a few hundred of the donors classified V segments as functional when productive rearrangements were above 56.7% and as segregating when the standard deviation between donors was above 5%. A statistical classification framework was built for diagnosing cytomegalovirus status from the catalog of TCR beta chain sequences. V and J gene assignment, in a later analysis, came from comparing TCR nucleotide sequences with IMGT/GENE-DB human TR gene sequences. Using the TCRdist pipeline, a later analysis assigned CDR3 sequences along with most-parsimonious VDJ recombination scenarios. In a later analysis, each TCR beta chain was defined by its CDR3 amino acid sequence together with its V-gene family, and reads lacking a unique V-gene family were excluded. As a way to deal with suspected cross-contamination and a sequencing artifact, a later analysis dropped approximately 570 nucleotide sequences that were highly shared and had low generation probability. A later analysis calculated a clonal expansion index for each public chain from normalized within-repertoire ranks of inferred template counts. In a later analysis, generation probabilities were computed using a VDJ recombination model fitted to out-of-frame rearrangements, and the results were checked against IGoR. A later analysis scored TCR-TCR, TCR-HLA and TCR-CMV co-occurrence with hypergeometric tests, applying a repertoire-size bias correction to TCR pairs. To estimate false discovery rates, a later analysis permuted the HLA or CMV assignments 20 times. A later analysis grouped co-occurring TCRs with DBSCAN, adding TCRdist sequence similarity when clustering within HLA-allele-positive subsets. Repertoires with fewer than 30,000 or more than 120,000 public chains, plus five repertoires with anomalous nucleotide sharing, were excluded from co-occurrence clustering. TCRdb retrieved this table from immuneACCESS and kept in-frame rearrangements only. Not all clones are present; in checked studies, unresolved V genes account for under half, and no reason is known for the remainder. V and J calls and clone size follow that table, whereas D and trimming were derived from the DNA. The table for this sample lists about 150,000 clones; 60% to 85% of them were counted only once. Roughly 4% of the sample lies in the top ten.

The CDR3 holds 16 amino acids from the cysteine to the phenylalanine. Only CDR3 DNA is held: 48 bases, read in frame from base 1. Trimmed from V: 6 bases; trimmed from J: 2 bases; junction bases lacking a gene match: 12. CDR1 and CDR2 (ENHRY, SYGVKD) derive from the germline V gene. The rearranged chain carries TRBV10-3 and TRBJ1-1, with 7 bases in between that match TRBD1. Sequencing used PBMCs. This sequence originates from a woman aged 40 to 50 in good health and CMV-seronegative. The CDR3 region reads CAISQGDQGGNTEAFF. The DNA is TGTGCCATCAGCCAGGGTGATCAGGGGGGTAACACTGAAGCTTTCTTT.